These 32 T cell receptor beta chains were sequenced from one sample in a study of control samples from healthy donors and cancer patients. Profiled with immunoSEQ multiplex PCR; TCRdb holds only in-frame clones, not every one. This table holds 100,000 to 150,000 clones, 87% found once. The sequenced sample consisted of blood. The receptors originated from a man younger than 30 in good health.

This clone has a single count. CDR3 region: CATSSGFSNTGELFF. CDR3 nucleotide sequence: TGTGCCACCTCATCCGGGTTCTCGAACACCGGGGAGCTGTTTTTT. The chain links TRBV24-1 to TRBJ2-2; D call uncertain. The CDR3 loop spans 15 amino acids. V was pared by 9 bases and J by 0 bases, with 13 bases between. Germline assignment: CDR1 KGHDR and CDR2 SFDVKD.

The rearrangement links TRBV9 to TRBJ2-3, with 7 bases matching TRBD2. With 0 bases clipped from V and 2 bases from J, the junction kept 9 bases outside the gene matches. Looked up from germline, CDR1 is SGDLS and CDR2 is YYNGEE. CDR3 size: 17 residues. The DNA of the CDR3 is TGTGCCAGCAGCGTAGAAGAGACTAGCAGAAACACAGATACGCAGTATTTT. This translates into CASSVEETSRNTDTQYF.

The rearrangement uses TRBV6-2 or TRBV6-3 and TRBJ1-4, with D maybe TRBD1 (6 bases). V lost 5 bases, J lost 0 bases, and 13 bases lay in between. This CDR3 is 16 amino acids long. From germline, CDR1 is MNHEY and CDR2 SVGEGT. In DNA form, the CDR3 reads TGTGCCAGCAGTCCCCAGGGGATCTCAACTAATGAAAAACTGTTTTTT. It codes for CASSPQGISTNEKLFF.

The genes are TRBV19 and TRBJ1-1; 9 bases are shared with TRBD1. The junction had 5 bases not matched to a gene; V was cut back by 10 bases and J by 5 bases. The germline CDR1 and CDR2 sequences are LNHDA and SQIVND (reference sequence). The CDR3 contains 12 residues. The CDR3 spells CATEQGATEAFF. The CDR3 DNA is TGTGCCACCGAACAGGGGGCTACTGAAGCTTTCTTT.

CDR3 bases: TGCAGTGCTAGGGTCCCCCAGGGGGCTTTCTTT. This codes for CSARVPQGAFF. The rearrangement uses TRBV20-1 and TRBJ1-1; TRBD1 might be the D (6 bases). There are 11 residues in the CDR3. CDR1 and CDR2 (germline): DFQATT, SNEGSKA (reference sequence). The ends were cut back, 3 bases at V and 11 bases at J, with 13 bases in the middle.

The CDR3 DNA sequence: TGTGCTAGTGGTTTGTATACAATCGATTTAGGACAGCCCCAAAGCTGGGAGCAGTACTTC. Protein product: CASGLYTIDLGQPQSWEQYF. The gene calls are TRBV12-5 and TRBJ2-7; possibly TRBD1 for D (6 bases). The length of the CDR3 is 20 residues. Germline assignment: CDR1 LGHNT and CDR2 FRNRAP. V was pared by 2 bases and J by 7 bases, with 33 bases between.

V gene TRBV6-2 or TRBV6-3 combines with J gene TRBJ2-7; the match to TRBD2 covers 13 bases. This CDR3 is 16 amino acids long. Germline V gives CDR1 MNHEY, CDR2 SVGEGT. J gave up 2 bases and V 5 bases, and 6 bases lay outside the gene matches. CDR3 nucleotides: TGTGCCAGCAGTCTCTCGGGACTAGCGGGGACCTACGAGCAGTACTTC. It yields the protein CASSLSGLAGTYEQYF.

Only a few counts were recorded for this clone. The chain links TRBV28 to TRBJ1-1; D unclear. V gave up 6 bases and J gave up 3 bases, with 17 bases separating them. The CDR3 loop spans 15 amino acids. Germline V gene sequence: CDR1 MDHEN, CDR2 SYDVKM. The CDR3 loop reads CASSRAPSMDTEAFF. In DNA form, the CDR3 reads TGTGCCAGCAGCCGCGCCCCCTCCATGGACACTGAAGCTTTCTTT.

The genes are TRBV10-2 and TRBJ2-1; 9 nucleotides align to TRBD2. J was trimmed by 4 bases and V by 8 bases; bases with no gene match: 3. The V gene's germline CDR1 is WSHSY and CDR2 SAAADI. The CDR3 has 13 amino acids. CDR3 coding DNA: TGCGCCAGCCTAGCGGGATCGTACAATGAGCAGTTCTTC. It specifies CASLAGSYNEQFF.

The gene calls are TRBV5-1 and TRBJ2-1; no clear D gene. Germline V gene lookup returns CDR1 SGHRS and CDR2 YFSETQ. Deletions cut 0 bases from V and 8 bases from J, with 12 bases between. This CDR3 is built from 14 residues. CDR3 sequence (DNA): TGCGCCAGCAGCTTGGCGGCCCGTGACTATGAGCAGTTCTTC. It specifies CASSLAARDYEQFF.

V gene TRBV5-1 combines with J gene TRBJ2-2; D gene uncertain. V was cut by 4 bases and J by 1 base, with 11 bases left in between. The CDR3 totals 15 residues. Germline CDR1 SGHRS, CDR2 YFSETQ. Written as DNA, the CDR3 is TGCGCCAGCAGCCGACTTTCCATGAACACCGGGGAGCTGTTTTTT. It translates to CASSRLSMNTGELFF. The full variable domain, completed using reference TRBV5-1 and TRBJ2-2, is KAGVTQTPRYLIKTRGQQVTLSCSPISGHRSVSWYQQTPGQGLQFLFEYFSETQRNKGNFPGRFSGRQFSNSRSEMNVSTLELGDSALYLCASSRLSMNTGELFFGEGSRLTVL.

The chain joins TRBV4-1 to TRBJ2-2; the match to TRBD1 covers 7 bases. The CDR3 loop spans 15 amino acids. The V and J ends lost 5 bases and 2 bases, in that order; junction bases with no gene match: 5. Germline CDR1 and CDR2: MGHRA and YSYEKL. The CDR3 region is CASSYGQANTGELFF. CDR3 DNA sequence: TGCGCCAGCAGCTACGGACAGGCTAACACCGGGGAGCTGTTTTTT.

This clone showed up just once. CDR3 coding DNA: TGTGCCTGGAGTGTATCGGGGGTTAGCGGCTACACCTTC. Amino acid sequence: CAWSVSGVSGYTF. This chain links TRBV30 with TRBJ1-2; possible D gene TRBD1, 5 bases. The CDR3 is 13 amino acids. CDR1 is GTSNPN, CDR2 SVGIG, per germline (reference sequence). V was cut by 0 bases and J by 8 bases, with 13 bases left in between.

The chain couples TRBV11-3 to TRBJ2-1; 13 nucleotides align to TRBD2. The germline gives CDR1 SGHNT, CDR2 YENEEA. The length of the CDR3 is 16 residues. The V segment lost 6 bases and the J segment 8 bases; nucleotides outside the gene matches: 10. The CDR3 DNA follows: TGTGCCAGCAGTTCAGATTGGACTAGCGGGAGACATGAGCAGTTCTTC. Encoded protein: CASSSDWTSGRHEQFF.

V usage is TRBV7-9 and J usage is TRBJ2-1, with 15 bases that match TRBD2. Losses at the gene ends were 3 bases for V and 4 bases for J; bases not matched to a gene: 1. The CDR3 length is 16 residues. From germline, CDR1 is SEHNR and CDR2 FQNEAQ (reference sequence). This CDR3 reads CASSFGTSGRYNEQFF. The CDR3 DNA is TGTGCCAGCAGCTTTGGGACTAGCGGGAGGTACAATGAGCAGTTCTTC.

The rearrangement uses TRBV4-1 and TRBJ2-3; TRBD2 might be the D (5 bases). Trimming took off 0 bases at V and 2 bases at J, with 9 bases between the two ends. Germline V gene lookup returns CDR1 MGHRA and CDR2 YSYEKL. The CDR3 has 15 amino acids. For the CDR3, the DNA is TGCGCCAGCAGCCAAGAAGGAGCGGACACAGATACGCAGTATTTT. It specifies CASSQEGADTDTQYF.

In nucleotides, the CDR3 is TGTGCCAGTAGCTTCGGGGGAGGAGGTGAAGCTTTCTTT. This gives the protein CASSFGGGGEAFF. The chain carries TRBV19 and TRBJ1-1; a weak D match, TRBD1 (5 bases). The V end was cut by 6 bases, the J end by 7 bases, with 15 bases between. This CDR3 is 13 amino acids long. CDR1 is LNHDA and CDR2 is SQIVND in the germline V gene (reference sequence).

The chain links TRBV3-1 (or the pseudogene TRBV3-2) to TRBJ1-2, with no clear D. This CDR3 is built from 18 residues. Germline lookup yields CDR1 LGHDT and CDR2 YNNKEL (reference sequence). Trimming took off 6 bases at V and 7 bases at J, with 30 bases between the two ends. The CDR3 is CASSRIISDQGKYSGYTF. The CDR3 bases are TGTGCCAGCAGTCGAATCATTAGTGATCAAGGGAAATATTCTGGCTACACCTTC.

The J gene is TRBJ2-5, the V gene TRBV11-3, with TRBD1 identical over 7 bases. The germline gives CDR1 SGHNT, CDR2 YENEEA. Germline trimming cut 5 bases from V and 2 bases from J; bases unmatched to any gene: 2. The CDR3 has 13 amino acids. DNA of the CDR3: TGTGCCAGCAGCCGGGACAGTCAAGAGACCCAGTACTTC. Translation: CASSRDSQETQYF.

The chain employs TRBV25-1 and TRBJ1-2; 12 bases are shared with TRBD1. CDR3 length equals 16 residues. Germline CDR1 is MGHDK and CDR2 is SYGVNS. The V gene end was trimmed by 5 bases and the J gene end by 8 bases; junction bases not matched to a gene: 12. CDR3 amino acids: CASSTGTGGHAGGYTF. The DNA of the CDR3 is TGTGCCAGCAGTACCGGGACAGGGGGCCATGCAGGCGGCTACACCTTC.

The V gene is TRBV9, the J gene TRBJ2-3, with 7 bases lining up with TRBD2. Germline trimming cut 0 bases from V and 8 bases from J; bases unmatched to any gene: 21. The germline gives CDR1 SGDLS, CDR2 YYNGEE. This CDR3 comprises 19 residues. The CDR3 DNA is TGTGCCAGCAGCGTAGTTATCTCCGGCGGGAGCCTAGTCTACGGTACGCAGTATTTT. It is translated as CASSVVISGGSLVYGTQYF.

The chain combines TRBV25-1 with TRBJ2-7; 7 bases are a match to TRBD1. Per the germline V gene, CDR1 is MGHDK and CDR2 is SYGVNS. Germline trimming cut 7 bases from V and 1 base from J; bases unmatched to any gene: 4. The CDR3 is made up of 13 amino acids. CDR3 residues: CASTRDSSYEQYF. As DNA, the CDR3 is TGTGCCAGCACACGGGACAGTTCCTACGAGCAGTACTTC.

This rearrangement joins TRBV14 to TRBJ1-2, with TRBD1 as a possible D gene (6 bases). Germline CDR1 SGHDN, CDR2 FVKESK. With 1 base removed from V and 11 bases from J, the gap between germline ends came to 20 bases. The CDR3 spans 15 residues. CDR3 region: CASSQANVQGTRYTF. CDR3 bases: TGTGCCAGCAGCCAAGCCAATGTCCAGGGGACCCGTTACACCTTC.

This sequence joins TRBV14 and TRBJ2-1; 7 nucleotides line up with TRBD2. The CDR3 runs 14 residues. Germline CDR1 and CDR2: SGHDN and FVKESK. Trimming cost V 3 bases and J 6 bases; bases outside gene matches: 5. CDR3 DNA sequence: TGTGCCAGCAGCCAGCTAGCGGACGCCAATGAGCAGTTCTTC. It codes for CASSQLADANEQFF.

The genes are TRBV6-2 or TRBV6-3 and TRBJ2-1, with D possibly matching TRBD2 (5 bases). Germline CDR1 and CDR2: MNHEY and SVGEGT. CDR3 length: 13 residues. The V end lost 2 bases, the J end lost 12 bases, and 14 bases lay between the germline ends. The DNA for the CDR3 is TGTGCCAGCAGTTACGAGGGCCTAACCCCGCAGTTCTTC. Its protein is CASSYEGLTPQFF.

The chain combines TRBV5-1 with TRBJ2-3, with D uncertain. Between the trimmed V and J ends, which lost 5 bases and 6 bases, there was a span of 13 bases. Germline loops: CDR1 SGHRS, CDR2 YFSETQ. CDR3 length: 13 residues. CDR3 DNA: TGCGCCAGCAGGGATCACGAGAGGGATACGCAGTATTTT. Residues: CASRDHERDTQYF.

The V and J genes are TRBV5-1 and TRBJ2-1; D call uncertain. The CDR3 loop spans 12 amino acids. Trimming cost V 3 bases and J 4 bases, with 5 bases left between them. Germline V gene data show CDR1 as SGHRS and CDR2 as YFSETQ. This CDR3 reads CASSSAYNEQFF. The CDR3 bases are TGCGCCAGCAGCTCCGCTTACAATGAGCAGTTCTTC.

Here the CDR3 DNA reads TGTGCCAGCAGCCCCACAAACCCAGCCTACGAGCAGTACTTC. Translated: CASSPTNPAYEQYF. This rearrangement joins TRBV7-3 to TRBJ2-7; D call uncertain. CDR3 size: 14 residues. V was pared by 5 bases and J by 2 bases, with 13 bases between. The V gene's germline CDR1 is SGHTA and CDR2 FQGTGA. The entire variable domain, with the rest obtained from reference TRBV7-3 and TRBJ2-7, is as follows: GAGVSQTPSNKVTEKGKYVELRCDPISGHTALYWYRQSLGQGPEFLIYFQGTGAADDSGLPNDRFFAVRPEGSVSTLKIQRTERGDSAVYLCASSPTNPAYEQYFGPGTRLTVT.

This chain joins TRBV5-8 and TRBJ1-5; 7 bases are a match to TRBD1. Trimming removed 4 bases from V and 4 bases from J; junction bases left unmatched: 8. Germline V lookup: CDR1 SGHTS, CDR2 YDEGEE. The CDR3 contains 15 residues. CDR3 residues: CASSLQQGQNQPQHF. The CDR3 DNA reads TGTGCCAGCAGCCTTCAACAGGGGCAGAATCAGCCCCAGCATTTT.

This chain connects TRBV30 to TRBJ2-4; no firm D call. Germline values: CDR1 GTSNPN, CDR2 SVGIG (reference sequence). The CDR3 runs to 15 residues. V gave up 2 bases and J gave up 0 bases, with 11 bases separating them. CDR3: CAWSSGRAAKNIQYF. In DNA form, the CDR3 reads TGTGCCTGGAGTTCCGGCCGGGCAGCCAAAAACATTCAGTACTTC.

Only one count was recorded for this clone. The rearrangement joins TRBV30 to TRBJ2-7; weak D call: TRBD2 (6 bases). CDR1 is GTSNPN and CDR2 is SVGIG in the germline V gene (reference sequence). Trimming removed 3 bases at V and 5 bases at J, with 14 bases between. The CDR3 spans 13 residues. In DNA form, the CDR3 reads TGTGCCTGGAGCGTGGGGGGATGGGACGAGCAGTACTTC. It yields the protein CAWSVGGWDEQYF.

This sequence joins TRBV3-1 (or the pseudogene TRBV3-2) and TRBJ1-2; D ambiguous. The germline V and J ends were trimmed by 1 base and 1 base, with 7 bases remaining between them. This CDR3 has 14 amino acids. Germline CDR1 LGHDT, CDR2 YNNKEL (reference sequence). In DNA form, the CDR3 reads TGTGCCAGCAGCCAAGGCAACAGTAACTATGGCTACACCTTC. It codes for CASSQGNSNYGYTF.